One and the same sample provided the 21 T cell receptor beta chains below, sequenced in a study of shared clonotypes between healthy human individuals. Assay used: immunoSEQ multiplex PCR; TCRdb lists only in-frame clones, some missing. The repertoire holds some 1 million clones, with 60% to 80% as singletons. Material for sequencing was memory CD4+ T cells sorted from blood. Documented subset: CD45RA-negative fraction. All receptors derive from a man between 18 and 35 years old in good health.

As to this clone: Additional DNA sequences in this sample encode the identical CDR3. The chain is built from TRBV5-1 and TRBJ2-5; TRBD2 agrees at 8 bases. The germline V gene encodes CDR1 SGHRS and CDR2 YFSETQ. This CDR3 has 15 residues. V was clipped by 0 bases and J by 3 bases; unmatched bases: 4. CDR3 coding DNA: TGCGCCAGCAGCTTGGAACTAGCGGAGAAAGAGACCCAGTACTTC. Protein product: CASSLELAEKETQYF. Using reference TRBV5-1 and TRBJ2-5 for the parts outside the CDR3, the full variable domain is KAGVTQTPRYLIKTRGQQVTLSCSPISGHRSVSWYQQTPGQGLQFLFEYFSETQRNKGNFPGRFSGRQFSNSRSEMNVSTLELGDSALYLCASSLELAEKETQYFGPGTRLLVL.

This clone was observed once. This chain links TRBV28 with TRBJ1-5; the match to TRBD1 covers 9 bases. V shed 7 bases and J 4 bases; nucleotides not matched to a gene: 8. Germline V gene sequence: CDR1 MDHEN, CDR2 SYDVKM. The CDR3 totals 15 residues. In DNA, the CDR3 is TGTGCCAGCAACCTCCGGGACAGGGAGAATCAGCCCCAGCATTTT. It yields the protein CASNLRDRENQPQHF.

This chain joins TRBV7-2 and TRBJ2-7; 9 bases fit TRBD1. CDR1 is SGHTA and CDR2 is FQGNSA in the germline V gene. Germline trimming cut 5 bases from V and 5 bases from J; bases unmatched to any gene: 10. The CDR3 has 15 amino acids. CDR3 protein: CASSLRDRVFHEQYF. In DNA, the CDR3 is TGTGCCAGCAGCCTCCGGGACAGGGTATTCCACGAGCAGTACTTC.

J is TRBJ1-6 and V is TRBV7-3; TRBD1 matches 10 bases. Trimming cost V 6 bases and J 7 bases; bases outside gene matches: 9. The CDR3 is 16 amino acids. Germline-derived CDR1 and CDR2 are SGHTA and FQGTGA. The chain's CDR3 is CASRPRQGAGNSPLHF. CDR3 in DNA: TGTGCCAGCAGGCCCCGACAGGGGGCAGGGAATTCACCCCTCCACTTT.

The chain uses TRBV30 and TRBJ1-6, with 10 bases lining up with TRBD1. This CDR3 spans 13 amino acids. CDR1 and CDR2 (germline): GTSNPN, SVGIG (reference sequence). After removal of 5 bases from V and 10 bases from J, the junction contained 5 bases not matched to a gene. The CDR3, as DNA: TGTGCCTGGCGCGGGACAGGGGTGTCACCCCTCCACTTT. As protein: CAWRGTGVSPLHF.

This clone occurred a few times. This rearrangement joins TRBV10-3 to TRBJ2-7; 11 positions agree with TRBD1. This CDR3 spans 13 amino acids. Per germline, CDR1 ENHRY and CDR2 SYGVKD. V shed 8 bases and J 2 bases; nucleotides not matched to a gene: 2. CDR3: CAIAGQGAYEQYF. DNA for the CDR3: TGTGCCATCGCGGGACAGGGGGCCTACGAGCAGTACTTC.

With respect to this clone: This sample also contains other DNA sequences that code for the same CDR3. The chain has TRBV5-1 and TRBJ2-3, with unresolved D. Germline CDR1 is SGHRS and CDR2 is YFSETQ. V was trimmed by 1 base and J by 2 bases, leaving 2 bases between them. This CDR3 is 12 amino acids long. The CDR3 region is CASSLYTDTQYF. DNA for the CDR3: TGCGCCAGCAGCTTGTACACAGATACGCAGTATTTT.

The rearrangement links TRBV7-2 to TRBJ1-1; D is unresolved. The CDR3 is 15 residues long. The germline V and J ends were trimmed by 2 bases and 1 base, with 11 bases remaining between them. Germline V lookup: CDR1 SGHTA, CDR2 FQGNSA. The CDR3, as DNA: TGTGCCAGCAGCTTAACCAGGACGGAGAACACTGAAGCTTTCTTT. This encodes CASSLTRTENTEAFF.

This rearrangement joins TRBV18 to TRBJ1-5; D remains unclear. The length of the CDR3 is 15 residues. Trimming cost V 2 bases and J 0 bases, with 8 bases left between them. CDR1 is KGHSH, CDR2 LQKENI, per germline. The CDR3 loop is CASSPEPGSNQPQHF. The CDR3 DNA is TGTGCCAGCTCACCAGAACCGGGTAGCAATCAGCCCCAGCATTTT.

The V and J genes are TRBV15 and TRBJ2-7; TRBD1 is a possible D gene (5 bases). From germline, CDR1 is LNHNV and CDR2 YYDKDF (reference sequence). The V and J ends lost 0 bases and 5 bases respectively, with 14 bases between them. This CDR3 contains 15 residues. For the CDR3, the DNA is TGTGCCACCAGCAGAGATTCGCAGGGTACTAACGAGCAGTACTTC. Its translation: CATSRDSQGTNEQYF. Combining the CDR3 with reference TRBV15 and TRBJ2-7 gives the whole variable domain DAMVIQNPRYQVTQFGKPVTLSCSQTLNHNVMYWYQQKSSQAPKLLFHYYDKDFNNEADTPDNFQSRRPNTSFCFLDIRSPGLGDTAMYLCATSRDSQGTNEQYFGPGTRLTVT.

The chain recombines TRBV6-1 with TRBJ1-1; D uncertain. Trimming removed 7 bases from V and 6 bases from J, with 18 bases in between. The CDR3 spans 14 residues. Germline values: CDR1 MNHNS, CDR2 SASEGT. The CDR3 bases are TGTGCCAGCATTCTCCCCCCGGGGAATGCTGAAGCTTTCTTT. Protein sequence: CASILPPGNAEAFF.

This clone has more than one count but fewer than ten. The chain couples TRBV30 to TRBJ2-1; TRBD2 might be the D (6 bases). Germline V lookup: CDR1 GTSNPN, CDR2 SVGIG (reference sequence). The V and J ends lost 2 bases and 10 bases respectively, with 18 bases between them. The length of the CDR3 is 14 residues. CDR3 region: CAWSPRAGFREQFF. The CDR3 DNA is TGTGCCTGGAGTCCCAGAGCGGGTTTTCGGGAGCAGTTCTTC.

V and J are TRBV19 and TRBJ1-1; 7 nucleotides match TRBD1. Germline V gene lookup returns CDR1 LNHDA and CDR2 SQIVND (reference sequence). CDR3 length equals 14 residues. The V segment lost 5 bases and the J segment 5 bases; nucleotides outside the gene matches: 8. The CDR3 sequence: CASSGPGGRTEAFF. CDR3 bases: TGTGCCAGTAGTGGGCCAGGGGGGCGGACTGAAGCTTTCTTT. The entire variable domain, with the rest obtained from reference TRBV19 and TRBJ1-1, is as follows: DGGITQSPKYLFRKEGQNVTLSCEQNLNHDAMYWYRQDPGQGLRLIYYSQIVNDFQKGDIAEGYSVSREKKESFPLTVTSAQKNPTAFYLCASSGPGGRTEAFFGQGTRLTVV.

The chain recombines TRBV15 with TRBJ2-3; D gene ambiguous. CDR1 is LNHNV and CDR2 is YYDKDF in the germline V gene (reference sequence). The V end was cut by 0 bases, the J end by 3 bases, with 7 bases between. The CDR3 sequence is 14 residues long. CDR3 loop: CATSRDQPTDTQYF. The CDR3 coding sequence is TGTGCCACCAGCAGAGATCAGCCTACAGATACGCAGTATTTT. The variable domain in full, completed from reference TRBV15 and TRBJ2-3, reads DAMVIQNPRYQVTQFGKPVTLSCSQTLNHNVMYWYQQKSSQAPKLLFHYYDKDFNNEADTPDNFQSRRPNTSFCFLDIRSPGLGDTAMYLCATSRDQPTDTQYFGPGTRLTVL.

The genes are TRBV18 and TRBJ1-2; 8 bases align to TRBD1. The germline V gene has CDR1 KGHSH and CDR2 LQKENI. Trimming removed 1 base from V and 6 bases from J; junction bases left unmatched: 4. The CDR3 totals 14 residues. CDR3 amino acids: CASSPLTGVHGYTF. The CDR3 DNA sequence: TGTGCCAGCTCACCACTGACAGGGGTTCATGGCTACACCTTC.

This clone has a handful of counts. Other nucleotide sequences in the sample specify the same CDR3. The rearrangement uses TRBV10-3 and TRBJ1-2, with 8 bases lining up with TRBD1. Trimming at V came to 6 bases and at J to 1 base, leaving 7 bases not matched to a gene. The CDR3 contains 15 residues. CDR1 is ENHRY and CDR2 is SYGVKD in the germline V gene. Here the CDR3 DNA reads TGTGCCATCAGGGAGGGACAGGCGAATAACTATGGCTACACCTTC. Translating it yields CAIREGQANNYGYTF.

The chain employs TRBV19 and TRBJ1-5; a possible D gene is TRBD1 (5 bases). Between the trimmed V and J ends, which lost 2 bases and 12 bases, there was a span of 11 bases. Germline V CDR1 and CDR2: LNHDA, SQIVND (reference sequence). This CDR3 has 12 amino acids. The CDR3 region has the DNA TGTGCCAGTAGTATATCAGGGAGGCTCCAGCATTTT. It is translated as CASSISGRLQHF.

In this sample, this clone turned up a few times. This chain links TRBV12-5 with TRBJ1-1; D unresolved. This CDR3 spans 13 amino acids. Trimming cost V 2 bases and J 1 base, with 5 bases left between them. From germline, CDR1 is LGHNT and CDR2 FRNRAP. The CDR3 spells CASGLQENTEAFF. Here the CDR3 DNA reads TGTGCTAGTGGTTTGCAGGAGAACACTGAAGCTTTCTTT.

The chain couples TRBV5-4 to TRBJ1-3, with D perhaps matching TRBD1 (5 bases). The CDR3 is 15 amino acids. V gave up 1 base and J gave up 0 bases, with 8 bases separating them. The V gene's germline CDR1 is SGHNT and CDR2 YYREEE (reference sequence). The CDR3 DNA is TGTGCCAGCAGCTTGCCCGGGACCTCTGGAAACACCATATATTTT. Its protein product is CASSLPGTSGNTIYF.

The V call is TRBV6-5, the J call TRBJ2-4; D possibly uses TRBD1 or TRBD2 (6 bases each). V was pared by 0 bases and J by 4 bases, with 10 bases between. Per germline, CDR1 MNHEY and CDR2 SVGAGI. The CDR3 is made up of 15 amino acids. This CDR3 reads CASSYSGGGKNIQYF. The CDR3 coding sequence is TGTGCCAGCAGTTACTCAGGAGGGGGGAAAAACATTCAGTACTTC.

Here the CDR3 DNA reads TGTGCCAGCAGCTTAGCGGGTGGGACGGGGCGCCGCACAGATACGCAGTATTTT. It translates to CASSLAGGTGRRTDTQYF. The chain uses TRBV7-6 and TRBJ2-3; possibly TRBD1 or TRBD2 for D (5 bases each). V was pared by 0 bases and J by 1 base, with 17 bases between. This CDR3 spans 18 amino acids. The germline V gene encodes CDR1 SGHVS and CDR2 FNYEAQ.